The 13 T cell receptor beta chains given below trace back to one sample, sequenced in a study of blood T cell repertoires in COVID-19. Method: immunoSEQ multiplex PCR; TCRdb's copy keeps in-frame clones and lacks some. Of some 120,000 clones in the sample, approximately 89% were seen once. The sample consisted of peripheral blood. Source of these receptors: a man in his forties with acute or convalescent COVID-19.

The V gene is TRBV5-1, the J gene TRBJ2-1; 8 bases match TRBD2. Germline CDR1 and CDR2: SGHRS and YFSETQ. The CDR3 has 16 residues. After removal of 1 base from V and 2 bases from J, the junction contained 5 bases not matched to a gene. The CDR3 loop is CASSLIAGGPYNEQFF. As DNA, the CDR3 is TGCGCCAGCAGCTTGATCGCGGGGGGACCCTACAATGAGCAGTTCTTC.

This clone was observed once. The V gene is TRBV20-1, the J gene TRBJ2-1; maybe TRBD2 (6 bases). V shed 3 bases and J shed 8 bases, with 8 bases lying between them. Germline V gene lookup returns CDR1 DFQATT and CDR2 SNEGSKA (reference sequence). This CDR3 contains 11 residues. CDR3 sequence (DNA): TGCAGTGCTAGCTCGGGGGATGAGCAGTTCTTC. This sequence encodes CSASSGDEQFF.

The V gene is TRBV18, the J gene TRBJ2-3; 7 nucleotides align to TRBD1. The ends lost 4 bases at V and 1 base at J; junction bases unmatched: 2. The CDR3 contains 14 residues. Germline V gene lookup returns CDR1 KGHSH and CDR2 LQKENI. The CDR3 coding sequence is TGTGCCAGCTCACTGCAGGGGGGCACAGATACGCAGTATTTT. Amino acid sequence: CASSLQGGTDTQYF.

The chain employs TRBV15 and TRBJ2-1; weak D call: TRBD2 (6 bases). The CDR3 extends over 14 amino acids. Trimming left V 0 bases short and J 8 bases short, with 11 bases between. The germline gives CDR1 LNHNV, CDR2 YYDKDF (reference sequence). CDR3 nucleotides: TGTGCCACCAGCAGAGATGCGGGGTTCCATGAGCAGTTCTTC. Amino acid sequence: CATSRDAGFHEQFF.

The CDR3 protein is CASSRQSNYGYTF. Written as DNA, the CDR3 is TGTGCCAGCAGCCGACAGTCTAACTATGGCTACACCTTC. The genes are TRBV11-2 and TRBJ1-2, with D possibly being TRBD1 (5 bases). V shed 5 bases and J shed 0 bases, with 7 bases lying between them. The CDR3 extends over 13 amino acids. Looked up from germline, CDR1 is SGHAT and CDR2 is FQNNGV.

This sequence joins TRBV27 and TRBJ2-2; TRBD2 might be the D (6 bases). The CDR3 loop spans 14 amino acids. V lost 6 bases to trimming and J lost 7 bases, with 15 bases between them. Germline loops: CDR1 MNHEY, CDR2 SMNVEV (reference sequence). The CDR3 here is CASRRAGPYGELFF. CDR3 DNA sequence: TGTGCCAGCAGACGGGCGGGACCTTACGGGGAGCTGTTTTTT.

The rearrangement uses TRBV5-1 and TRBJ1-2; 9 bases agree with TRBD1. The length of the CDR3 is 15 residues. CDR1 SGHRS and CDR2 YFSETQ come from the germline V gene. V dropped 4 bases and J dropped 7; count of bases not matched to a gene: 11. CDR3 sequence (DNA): TGCGCCAGCAGCAAAAACACAGGGGGCACGGGTGGCTACACCTTC. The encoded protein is CASSKNTGGTGGYTF.

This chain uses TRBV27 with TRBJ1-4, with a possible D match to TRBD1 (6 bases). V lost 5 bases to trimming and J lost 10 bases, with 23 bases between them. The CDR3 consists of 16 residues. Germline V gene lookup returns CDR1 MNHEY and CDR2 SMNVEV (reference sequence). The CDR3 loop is CASSPRTLTGTGKLFF. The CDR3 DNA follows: TGTGCCAGCAGTCCACGGACTTTAACAGGGACCGGAAAACTGTTTTTT.

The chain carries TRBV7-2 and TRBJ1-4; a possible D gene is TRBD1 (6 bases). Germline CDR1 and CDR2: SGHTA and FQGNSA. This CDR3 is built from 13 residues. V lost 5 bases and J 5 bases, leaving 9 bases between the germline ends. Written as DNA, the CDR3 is TGTGCCAGCAGCCGGACAGCGAATGAAAAACTGTTTTTT. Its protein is CASSRTANEKLFF.

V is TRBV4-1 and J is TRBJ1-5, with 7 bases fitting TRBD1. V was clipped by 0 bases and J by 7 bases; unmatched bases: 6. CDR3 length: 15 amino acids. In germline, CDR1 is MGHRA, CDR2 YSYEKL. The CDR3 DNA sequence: TGCGCCAGCAGCCAAGAAATGACAGGGACCCAGCCCCAGCATTTT. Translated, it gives CASSQEMTGTQPQHF.

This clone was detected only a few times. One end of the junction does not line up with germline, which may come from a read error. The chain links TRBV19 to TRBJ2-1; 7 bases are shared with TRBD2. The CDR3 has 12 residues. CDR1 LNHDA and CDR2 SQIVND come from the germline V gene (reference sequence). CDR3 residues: CASSIKGRERFF. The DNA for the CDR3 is TGTGCCAGTAGTATAAAGGGGCGGGAGCGGTTCTTC. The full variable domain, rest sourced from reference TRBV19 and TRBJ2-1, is DGGITQSPKYLFRKEGQNVTLSCEQNLNHDAMYWYRQDPGQGLRLIYYSQIVNDFQKGDIAEGYSVSREKKESFPLTVTSAQKNPTAFYLCASSIKGRERFFGPGTRLTVL.

This chain's CDR3 is CAISDVAGGNTGELFF. CDR3 nucleotide sequence: TGTGCCATCAGTGATGTAGCGGGGGGGAACACCGGGGAGCTGTTTTTT. The V call is TRBV10-3, the J call TRBJ2-2; 10 bases align to TRBD2. Germline V CDR1 and CDR2: ENHRY, SYGVKD. J was trimmed by 1 base and V by 3 bases; bases with no gene match: 2. The CDR3 is made up of 16 amino acids.

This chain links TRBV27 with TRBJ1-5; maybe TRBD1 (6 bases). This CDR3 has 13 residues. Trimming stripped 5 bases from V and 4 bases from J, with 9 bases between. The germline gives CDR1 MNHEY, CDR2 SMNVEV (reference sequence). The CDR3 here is CASSQQGNQPQHF. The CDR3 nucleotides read TGTGCCAGCAGTCAACAGGGAAATCAGCCCCAGCATTTT.